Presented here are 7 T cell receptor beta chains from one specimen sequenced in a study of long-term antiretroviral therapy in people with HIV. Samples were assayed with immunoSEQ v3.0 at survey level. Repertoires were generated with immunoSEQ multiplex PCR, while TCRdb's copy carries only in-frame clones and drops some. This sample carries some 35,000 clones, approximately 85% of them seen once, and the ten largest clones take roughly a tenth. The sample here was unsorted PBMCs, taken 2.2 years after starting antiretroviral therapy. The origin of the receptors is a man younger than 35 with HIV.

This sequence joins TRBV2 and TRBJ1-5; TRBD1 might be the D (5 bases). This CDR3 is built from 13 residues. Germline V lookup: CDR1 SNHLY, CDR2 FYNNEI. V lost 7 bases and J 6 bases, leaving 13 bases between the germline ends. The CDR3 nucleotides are TGTGCCAGCAATGGGGGGGTGGCTCAGCCCCAGCATTTT. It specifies CASNGGVAQPQHF.

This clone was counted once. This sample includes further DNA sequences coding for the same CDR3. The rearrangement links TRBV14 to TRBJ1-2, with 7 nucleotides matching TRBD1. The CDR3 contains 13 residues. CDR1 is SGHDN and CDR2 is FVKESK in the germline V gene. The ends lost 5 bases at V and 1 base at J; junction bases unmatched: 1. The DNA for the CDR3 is TGTGCCAGCAGCGGACAGGTTAACTATGGCTACACCTTC. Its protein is CASSGQVNYGYTF.

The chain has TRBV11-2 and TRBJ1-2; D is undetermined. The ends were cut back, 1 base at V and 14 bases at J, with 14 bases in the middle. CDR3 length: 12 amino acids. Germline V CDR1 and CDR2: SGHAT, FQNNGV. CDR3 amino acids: CASSLVIGETTF. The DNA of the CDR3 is TGTGCCAGCAGCTTAGTTATCGGGGAAACTACCTTC.

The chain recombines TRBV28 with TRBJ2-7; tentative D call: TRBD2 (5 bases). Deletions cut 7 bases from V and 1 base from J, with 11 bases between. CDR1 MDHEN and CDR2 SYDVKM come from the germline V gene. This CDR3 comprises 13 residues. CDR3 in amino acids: CASKPRESYEQYF. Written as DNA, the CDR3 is TGTGCCAGCAAACCCCGGGAATCCTACGAGCAGTACTTC.

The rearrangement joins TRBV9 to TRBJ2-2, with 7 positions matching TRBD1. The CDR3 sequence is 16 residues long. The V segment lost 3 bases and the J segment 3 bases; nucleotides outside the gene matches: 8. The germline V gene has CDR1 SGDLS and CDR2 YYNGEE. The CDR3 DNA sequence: TGTGCCAGCAGCGAGGGGGCTGGGACGGACACCGGGGAGCTGTTTTTT. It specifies CASSEGAGTDTGELFF.

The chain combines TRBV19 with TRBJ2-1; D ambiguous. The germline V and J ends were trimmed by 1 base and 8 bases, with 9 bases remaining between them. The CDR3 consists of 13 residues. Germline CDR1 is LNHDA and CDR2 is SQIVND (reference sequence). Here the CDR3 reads CASSIGTLHEQFF. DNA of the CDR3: TGTGCCAGTAGTATAGGCACGCTCCATGAGCAGTTCTTC.

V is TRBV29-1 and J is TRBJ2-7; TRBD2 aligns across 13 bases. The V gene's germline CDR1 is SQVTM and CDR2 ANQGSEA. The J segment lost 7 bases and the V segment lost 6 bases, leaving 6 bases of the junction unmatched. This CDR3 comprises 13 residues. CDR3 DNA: TGCAGCGTACTAGCGGGAGGGCCGAGTGAGCAGTACTTC. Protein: CSVLAGGPSEQYF.